These 29 T cell receptor beta chains came from one sample sequenced in a study of T cell repertoires in cytomegalovirus infection. No antigen is known for these receptors. TCRdb independently ran MiXCR on the reads; one entry per CDR3 protein. This sample has hundreds of thousands of distinct CDR3 sequences, with about 39% found just once. The input for sequencing was cultured PBMCs, taken from culture after CMV antigen stimulation. The receptors stem from a human donor in good health (CMV status not recorded). Some clones in this sample may be carry-over from other donors' samples.

The genes are TRBV10-3 and TRBJ2-7, with D unresolved. V lost 7 bases and J lost 6, with 22 bases in between. CDR1 is ENHRY, CDR2 SYGVKD, per germline. The CDR3 is made up of 15 amino acids. As DNA, the CDR3 is TGTGCCATCAAGGAAGGGCTCCTGGCGGTTCGCGAGCAGTACTTC. Amino acids: CAIKEGLLAVREQYF.

J is TRBJ1-2 and V is TRBV6-1; D may be TRBD1 (5 bases). The germline V and J ends were trimmed by 1 base and 4 bases, with 16 bases remaining between them. The germline CDR1 and CDR2 sequences are MNHNS and SASEGT. This CDR3 is built from 16 residues. The DNA for the CDR3 is TGTGCCAGCAGTGAAGGGGACCCCCCGGTTGGCTATGGCTACACCTTC. Its protein product is CASSEGDPPVGYGYTF.

This clonotype was seen a few times. The V gene is TRBV7-2, the J gene TRBJ2-3; D perhaps matches TRBD1 (5 bases). From germline, CDR1 is SGHTA and CDR2 FQGNSA. The length of the CDR3 is 16 residues. Trimming cost V 8 bases and J 0 bases, with 18 bases left between them. CDR3 amino acids: CASSAVRGASTDTQYF. The DNA for the CDR3 is TGTGCCAGCTCTGCGGTAAGGGGCGCCAGCACAGATACGCAGTATTTT.

This sequence joins TRBV7-8 and TRBJ1-4, with TRBD1 identical over 9 bases. CDR1 and CDR2 (germline): SGHVS, FQNEAQ. V trimming: 0 bases; J trimming: 0 bases; junction bases outside the gene matches: 8. The CDR3 covers 19 residues. CDR3 DNA: TGTGCCAGCAGCTTAGCTCGGACAGGGGTCCTATCAACTAATGAAAAACTGTTTTTT. It encodes CASSLARTGVLSTNEKLFF.

The rearrangement uses TRBV10-3 and TRBJ2-2; D remains ambiguous. V dropped 3 bases and J dropped 7 bases, with 6 bases sitting between them. Germline CDR1 is ENHRY and CDR2 is SYGVKD. CDR3 length equals 12 residues. This CDR3 reads CAISEPSGELFF. CDR3 DNA sequence: TGTGCCATCAGTGAACCTAGCGGGGAGCTGTTTTTT.

The J gene is TRBJ2-6, the V gene TRBV6-2 or TRBV6-3, with 8 bases identical to TRBD1. Trimming removed 5 bases from V and 0 bases from J; junction bases left unmatched: 3. The length of the CDR3 is 16 residues. CDR1 and CDR2 from the germline V gene are MNHEY and SVGEGT. In nucleotides, the CDR3 is TGTGCCAGCAGTCGACAGGGGTACTCTGGGGCCAACGTCCTGACTTTC. Translation: CASSRQGYSGANVLTF.

This rearrangement joins TRBV10-3 to TRBJ2-1; 12 bases match TRBD2. The length of the CDR3 is 14 residues. Germline CDR1 reads ENHRY; CDR2 reads SYGVKD. The V gene end was trimmed by 8 bases and the J gene end by 5 bases; junction bases not matched to a gene: 4. The CDR3 region is CAIQTSGGHNEQFF. The CDR3 coding sequence is TGTGCCATCCAGACTAGCGGGGGCCACAATGAGCAGTTCTTC.

A few counts support this clonotype. The chain couples TRBV7-9 to TRBJ1-5; D is possibly TRBD1 (5 bases). V lost 10 bases to trimming and J lost 4 bases, with 11 bases between them. This CDR3 region has 12 residues. Germline-derived CDR1 and CDR2 are SEHNR and FQNEAQ (reference sequence). In nucleotides, the CDR3 is TGTGCCACAGGCAGGGATAATCAGCCCCAGCATTTT. Amino acid sequence: CATGRDNQPQHF.

V gene TRBV4-2 combines with J gene TRBJ2-1; no clear D. The V and J ends lost 6 bases and 6 bases respectively, with 15 bases between them. The CDR3 runs to 14 residues. Germline V lookup: CDR1 LGHNA, CDR2 YNFKEQ. The CDR3 loop reads CASSGIPLPNEQFF. CDR3 DNA: TGTGCCAGCAGTGGGATACCCCTGCCCAATGAGCAGTTCTTC.

The chain has TRBV27 and TRBJ2-7; D is uncertain. Trimming took 3 bases from V and 5 from J, leaving 11 bases between them. Looked up from germline, CDR1 is MNHEY and CDR2 is SMNVEV (reference sequence). CDR3 length: 13 residues. This chain's CDR3 is CASSFGRANEQYF. The CDR3, as DNA: TGTGCCAGCAGTTTTGGAAGGGCAAACGAGCAGTACTTC.

CDR3 bases: TGTGCCAGCAGCCGGACCCTAGCGGGGACCCAGTACTTC. It codes for CASSRTLAGTQYF. This chain joins TRBV7-7 and TRBJ2-5, with 8 bases identical to TRBD2. The V gene end was trimmed by 5 bases and the J gene end by 7 bases; junction bases not matched to a gene: 6. This CDR3 contains 13 residues. Germline V lookup: CDR1 SSHAT, CDR2 FNYEAQ (reference sequence). Together with reference TRBV7-7 and TRBJ2-5, the CDR3 gives the full variable domain: GAGVSQSPRYKVTKRGQDVTLRCDPISSHATLYWYQQALGQGPEFLTYFNYEAQPDKSGLPSDRFSAERPEGSISTLTIQRTEQRDSAMYRCASSRTLAGTQYFGPGTRLLVL.

This sequence joins TRBV20-1 and TRBJ2-7, with D perhaps matching TRBD1 (6 bases). The CDR3 runs to 14 residues. The germline V gene has CDR1 DFQATT and CDR2 SNEGSKA (reference sequence). V was pared by 6 bases and J by 6 bases, with 21 bases between. The DNA for the CDR3 is TGCAGTGCCACCCGTAGGGACATACCACTCGAGCAGTACTTC. Translation gives CSATRRDIPLEQYF.

This clonotype was found a few times. The genes are TRBV7-8 and TRBJ2-1, with D unclear. Trimming shortened V by 3 bases and J by 3 bases, and 12 bases separated the two germline ends. This CDR3 contains 15 residues. Germline V lookup: CDR1 SGHVS, CDR2 FQNEAQ. The CDR3 nucleotides read TGTGCCAGCAGCTTTAGTTCGGGTATCTACAATGAGCAGTTCTTC. Translating gives CASSFSSGIYNEQFF.

This clonotype came up a few times. This chain joins TRBV19 and TRBJ1-1; tentatively, D is TRBD1 (5 bases). Germline CDR1 reads LNHDA; CDR2 reads SQIVND (reference sequence). The CDR3 has 15 amino acids. The V end was cut by 6 bases, the J end by 1 base, with 15 bases between. The CDR3 sequence is CASRSGRSGNTEAFF. The CDR3 DNA is TGTGCCAGTAGGTCGGGACGCTCGGGGAACACTGAAGCTTTCTTT.

This chain links TRBV6-2 or TRBV6-3 with TRBJ1-2; TRBD1 matches at 7 bases. CDR3 length: 13 amino acids. With V trimmed by 6 bases and J by 8 bases, 9 bases remained unmatched. Germline V gene sequence: CDR1 MNHEY, CDR2 SVGEGT. CDR3 coding DNA: TGTGCCAGCAGCCCACTGACAGGGAAGGGCTACACCTTC. It specifies CASSPLTGKGYTF.

The V call is TRBV12-3 or TRBV12-4, the J call TRBJ1-1; no clear D gene. Trimming removed 1 base from V and 0 bases from J, with 15 bases in between. The CDR3 is made up of 17 amino acids. CDR3 sequence (DNA): TGTGCCAGCAGTTTAGTCCGGCTAAGAGACATGAACACTGAAGCTTTCTTT. Protein product: CASSLVRLRDMNTEAFF.

This rearrangement joins TRBV9 to TRBJ1-1; 8 nucleotides align to TRBD1. CDR1 and CDR2 (germline): SGDLS, YYNGEE. The CDR3 is made up of 15 amino acids. With 4 bases clipped from V and 3 bases from J, the junction kept 8 bases outside the gene matches. CDR3 region: CASSSRTGRDTEAFF. The CDR3, as DNA: TGTGCCAGCAGCTCCCGGACAGGGAGGGACACTGAAGCTTTCTTT. Complete variable domain (other parts from reference TRBV9 and TRBJ1-1): DSGVTQTPKHLITATGQRVTLRCSPRSGDLSVYWYQQSLDQGLQFLIQYYNGEERAKGNILERFSAQQFPDLHSELNLSSLELGDSALYFCASSSRTGRDTEAFFGQGTRLTVV.

This clonotype was picked up a small number of times. This sequence joins TRBV29-1 and TRBJ2-2; D may be TRBD2 (5 bases). Germline CDR1 is SQVTM and CDR2 is ANQGSEA. Trimming took off 1 base at V and 3 bases at J, with 12 bases between the two ends. The CDR3 has 15 amino acids. The CDR3 spells CSVEGRGRDTGELFF. The CDR3 bases are TGCAGCGTTGAAGGCCGGGGTAGGGACACCGGGGAGCTGTTTTTT.

In its sample, this clonotype was seen a few times. The chain recombines TRBV20-1 with TRBJ1-6; no definite D call. The CDR3 sequence is 15 residues long. Per germline, CDR1 DFQATT and CDR2 SNEGSKA (reference sequence). Trimming took off 5 bases at V and 4 bases at J, with 15 bases between the two ends. CDR3 amino acids: CSARPRAFYNSPLHF. CDR3 sequence (DNA): TGCAGTGCTCGCCCCCGGGCCTTTTATAATTCACCCCTCCACTTT.

This clonotype occurred a few times. The chain has TRBV6-5 and TRBJ2-2; 8 nucleotides line up with TRBD1. Germline CDR1 MNHEY, CDR2 SVGAGI. Losses at the gene ends were 5 bases for V and 1 base for J; bases not matched to a gene: 6. There are 16 residues in the CDR3. CDR3 region: CASSRPGTGNTGELFF. CDR3 sequence (DNA): TGTGCCAGCAGTCGACCGGGGACAGGGAACACCGGGGAGCTGTTTTTT.

This chain uses TRBV20-1 with TRBJ2-1; 12 nucleotides match TRBD1. This CDR3 region has 12 residues. Germline CDR1 and CDR2: DFQATT and SNEGSKA (reference sequence). The V and J ends lost 8 bases and 9 bases, in that order; junction bases with no gene match: 5. The CDR3 bases are TGCAGTACATGGGACAGGGGGCCTGAGCAGTTCTTC. It codes for CSTWDRGPEQFF.

There are a few counts of this clonotype. The V gene is TRBV6-1, the J gene TRBJ1-6; D may be TRBD1 (5 bases). The CDR3 runs 15 residues. V lost 0 bases, J lost 8 bases, and 11 bases lay in between. Germline V gene sequence: CDR1 MNHNS, CDR2 SASEGT. The CDR3 DNA follows: TGTGCCAGCAGTGAAGCCCAGGGAACGGATTCACCCCTCCACTTT. This codes for CASSEAQGTDSPLHF.

The genes are TRBV7-9 and TRBJ1-4; 7 bases map to TRBD1. In germline, CDR1 is SEHNR, CDR2 FQNEAQ (reference sequence). V shed 5 bases and J 3 bases; nucleotides not matched to a gene: 6. This CDR3 region has 15 residues. The CDR3 nucleotides read TGTGCCAGCAGCCCCGGGGACAGCCCTAATGAAAAACTGTTTTTT. Translation gives CASSPGDSPNEKLFF.

The gene calls are TRBV6-5 and TRBJ2-1; tentatively, D is TRBD2 (5 bases). The ends were cut back, 7 bases at V and 7 bases at J, with 23 bases in the middle. The CDR3 covers 16 residues. Germline loops: CDR1 MNHEY, CDR2 SVGAGI. CDR3 bases: TGTGCCAGCAAACCGCGGGCGACGTCAGCTAGGAATGAGCAGTTCTTC. This encodes CASKPRATSARNEQFF.

The rearrangement links TRBV2 to TRBJ2-2; 8 bases map to TRBD2. CDR3 length: 15 amino acids. Trimming at V came to 4 bases and at J to 1 base, leaving 2 bases not matched to a gene. CDR1 and CDR2 (germline): SNHLY, FYNNEI. CDR3 DNA: TGTGCCAGCAGTGCGACTAGCGAGAACACCGGGGAGCTGTTTTTT. It translates to CASSATSENTGELFF.

This sequence joins TRBV12-3 or TRBV12-4 and TRBJ2-3; TRBD2 matches 9 bases. With V trimmed by 4 bases and J by 2 bases, 13 bases remained unmatched. The CDR3 is 18 amino acids. Here the CDR3 DNA reads TGTGCCAGCAGTTGGGGACAGACTAGCGGCACATTCACAGATACGCAGTATTTT. It translates to CASSWGQTSGTFTDTQYF.

The genes are TRBV7-9 and TRBJ1-2, with D unresolved. V was clipped by 6 bases and J by 4 bases, with 9 bases between them. The CDR3 covers 12 residues. Germline V gene sequence: CDR1 SEHNR, CDR2 FQNEAQ (reference sequence). Written as DNA, the CDR3 is TGTGCCAGCAGTCAAGTTGCCTATGGCTACACCTTC. Its protein is CASSQVAYGYTF.

The chain links TRBV12-3 or TRBV12-4 to TRBJ2-2; 8 nucleotides line up with TRBD2. Unmatched junction bases numbered 7, after V lost 4 bases and J lost 0 bases. This CDR3 region has 17 residues. The CDR3 spells CASSWGSGRANTGELFF. The DNA of the CDR3 is TGTGCCAGCAGTTGGGGGAGCGGGAGAGCGAACACCGGGGAGCTGTTTTTT.

J is TRBJ2-7 and V is TRBV19; 9 positions agree with TRBD1. The CDR3 contains 13 residues. CDR1 is LNHDA and CDR2 is SQIVND in the germline V gene (reference sequence). Germline trimming cut 6 bases from V and 6 bases from J; bases unmatched to any gene: 6. This CDR3 reads CASSPNRGREQYF. In DNA form, the CDR3 reads TGTGCCAGTAGCCCTAACAGGGGGCGCGAGCAGTACTTC.